A selection of T cell receptor beta chains follows, all from one sample in a study of regulatory T cells in long-lasting Graves disease. TCRdb reprocessed the multiplex PCR reads with MiXCR, giving one entry per CDR3 protein. The sample yields about 470,000 distinct CDR3 sequences, roughly 21% seen once. This material consisted of peripheral blood mononuclear cells (PBMCs), taken when the disease was refractory, from a patient treated with antithyroid drugs. These receptors all come from a female donor with Graves disease. The CDR3 runs from the conserved cysteine through the conserved F or W.

V gene: TRBV11-1; J gene: TRBJ2-7; CDR3 protein: CASSFYGTYEQYF
V gene: TRBV9; J gene: TRBJ1-1; CDR3 protein: CASSVGARGNTEAFF
V gene: TRBV15; J gene: TRBJ2-7; CDR3 protein: CATSSPGQGYNEQYF
V gene: TRBV2; J gene: TRBJ2-3; CDR3 protein: CASSDGQSTDTQYF
V gene: TRBV6-1; J gene: TRBJ1-4; CDR3 protein: CASSNRDRASDEKLFF
V gene: TRBV27; J gene: TRBJ2-7; CDR3 protein: CASSRDGPYEQYF
V gene: TRBV5-1; J gene: TRBJ2-7; CDR3 protein: CASSLSGHLPEYEQYF
V gene: TRBV5-1; J gene: TRBJ2-4; CDR3 protein: CASSFGAANLAKNIQYF
V gene: TRBV5-1; J gene: TRBJ2-7; CDR3 protein: CASSLVRDGSSYEQYF
V gene: TRBV29-1; J gene: TRBJ2-7; CDR3 protein: CSVRWGETTYEQYF
V gene: TRBV25-1; J gene: TRBJ1-5; CDR3 protein: CASTRGGAGNQPQHF
V gene: TRBV6-2/TRBV6-3; J gene: TRBJ1-1; CDR3 protein: CASSLTGGRGTEAFF
V gene: TRBV12-3/TRBV12-4; J gene: TRBJ2-7; CDR3 protein: CASRYRVGVDYEQYF
V gene: TRBV12-3/TRBV12-4; J gene: TRBJ2-6; CDR3 protein: CASSLVHPRAAAGANVLTF
V gene: TRBV7-9; J gene: TRBJ1-4; CDR3 protein: CASSLGLAGEKLFF
V gene: TRBV6-2/TRBV6-3; J gene: TRBJ1-1; CDR3 protein: CASTILTGGKTEAFF
V gene: TRBV6-5; J gene: TRBJ2-5; CDR3 protein: CASSYNGGETQYF
V gene: TRBV7-2; J gene: TRBJ2-7; CDR3 protein: CASSPLNYEQYF
V gene: TRBV7-2; J gene: TRBJ2-7; CDR3 protein: CASSLRLAGRYEQYF
V gene: TRBV6-1; J gene: TRBJ2-2; CDR3 protein: CASRTGGLTGELFF
V gene: TRBV6-9; J gene: TRBJ2-7; CDR3 protein: CASSYGGGNEQYF
V gene: TRBV7-3; J gene: TRBJ1-1; CDR3 protein: CASSAGMNTEAFF
V gene: TRBV12-3/TRBV12-4; J gene: TRBJ2-7; CDR3 protein: CASSTGTGVEEQYF